This T cell receptor (beta chain) was recovered during a study of spatial heterogeneity in lung cancer. Time point here: sample taken at primary tumor resection. TCRs were sequenced from unsorted whole RNA of tumor, nontumor lung or PBMC. TCRdb re-analysed the 5' RACE reads in MiXCR, keeping a single row per CDR3 protein. Seen here are thousands of distinct CDR3 sequences, around 19% observed once, and the top ten hold about 20%. V lost 6 bases, J lost 4 bases, and 15 bases lay in between. This CDR3 comprises 15 residues. In its sample, this clonotype ranks as medium-sized (0.01 to 0.1%). This chain links TRBV12-3 or TRBV12-4 with TRBJ2-2, with a weak D call TRBD2 (5 bases). The sequence was obtained from a male donor with early-stage non-small cell lung cancer. The specimen was normal lung tissue next to the tumor, collected at surgery. The CDR3 region is CASRPRAEGTGELFF. In DNA, the CDR3 is TGTGCCAGCAGGCCTCGAGCAGAGGGCACCGGGGAGCTGTTTTTT.